A single sample is the source of the 32 T cell receptor beta chains below, sequenced in a study of blood T cell repertoires in COVID-19. Sequenced by immunoSEQ multiplex PCR; TCRdb stores in-frame clones only, minus some. The sample records around 250,000 clones, roughly 81% being singletons. The sequenced sample was PBMCs or T cells enriched from blood (not recorded which). The receptors originated from a woman in her fifties or sixties who had been exposed to COVID-19.

This clone was detected only a few times. CDR3 coding DNA: TGTGCCAGCAGCTTAGGGACAGCTAATTCACCCCTCCACTTT. Translated: CASSLGTANSPLHF. V is TRBV7-8 and J is TRBJ1-6; a possible D gene is TRBD1 (6 bases). Looked up from germline, CDR1 is SGHVS and CDR2 is FQNEAQ. V shed 1 base and J shed 6 bases, with 7 bases lying between them. This CDR3 has 14 amino acids.

J is TRBJ2-7 and V is TRBV19; 7 bases align to TRBD2. In germline, CDR1 is LNHDA, CDR2 SQIVND (reference sequence). The length of the CDR3 is 11 residues. The V segment lost 10 bases and the J segment 4 bases; nucleotides outside the gene matches: 4. In DNA form, the CDR3 reads TGTGCCACAACCGGGGGGTACGAGCAGTACTTC. Its protein is CATTGGYEQYF.

The J gene is TRBJ1-1, the V gene TRBV5-4; 9 positions agree with TRBD1. From germline, CDR1 is SGHNT and CDR2 YYREEE (reference sequence). CDR3 size: 15 residues. V shed 4 bases and J 4 bases; nucleotides not matched to a gene: 8. The CDR3 protein is CASSRGTGKTTEAFF. DNA for the CDR3: TGTGCCAGCAGCCGAGGGACAGGGAAGACCACTGAAGCTTTCTTT.

This chain uses TRBV15 with TRBJ2-4; tentative D call: TRBD1 (7 bases). V was pared by 1 base and J by 9 bases, with 16 bases between. The CDR3 covers 15 residues. Looked up from germline, CDR1 is LNHNV and CDR2 is YYDKDF (reference sequence). As DNA, the CDR3 is TGTGCCACCAGCAGAGTAGTGACAGGGAGGAGCATTCAGTACTTC. Amino acid sequence: CATSRVVTGRSIQYF.

The chain is built from TRBV5-4 and TRBJ2-4; 7 bases are shared with TRBD1. Trimming took 3 bases from V and 1 from J; bases not matched to a gene: 7. Germline loops: CDR1 SGHNT, CDR2 YYREEE (reference sequence). The CDR3 totals 16 residues. In DNA, the CDR3 is TGTGCCAGCAGCTCCCCCGGGACAGTCGCCAAAAACATTCAGTACTTC. This gives the protein CASSSPGTVAKNIQYF.

This chain joins TRBV6-5 and TRBJ2-5; D is possibly TRBD2 (6 bases). The CDR3 is 15 residues long. Between the trimmed V and J ends, which lost 0 bases and 5 bases, there was a span of 13 bases. CDR1 and CDR2 (germline): MNHEY, SVGAGI. The CDR3 nucleotides are TGTGCCAGCAGTTACTCTTTCGGTGGAGGGGAGACCCAGTACTTC. Protein: CASSYSFGGGETQYF.

The chain has TRBV5-1 and TRBJ2-3; TRBD2 might be the D (6 bases). Trimming took off 4 bases at V and 3 bases at J, with 15 bases between the two ends. This CDR3 is 15 amino acids long. The V gene's germline CDR1 is SGHRS and CDR2 YFSETQ. The CDR3 coding sequence is TGCGCCAGCAGCCCGTCTGAGGCGGGGACAGATACGCAGTATTTT. It translates to CASSPSEAGTDTQYF.

The chain has TRBV28 and TRBJ1-2, with D unclear. The V end lost 3 bases, the J end lost 7 bases, and 15 bases lay between the germline ends. This CDR3 has 14 residues. Germline CDR1 and CDR2: MDHEN and SYDVKM. The CDR3 nucleotides are TGTGCCAGCAGTTTGTCGGTGGCGGGTAGTGGCTACACCTTC. It codes for CASSLSVAGSGYTF.

The V gene is TRBV2, the J gene TRBJ1-5, with 11 positions matching TRBD1. The trim removed 6 bases at V and 7 bases at J, leaving 8 bases unmatched. Per germline, CDR1 SNHLY and CDR2 FYNNEI. CDR3 length: 15 residues. The CDR3 region has the DNA TGTGCCAGCAGGAGGGACAGGGGGACGGGCCAGCCCCAGCATTTT. Translated: CASRRDRGTGQPQHF.

A few counts support this clone. V is TRBV28 and J is TRBJ1-2, with D maybe TRBD1 (6 bases). Per the germline V gene, CDR1 is MDHEN and CDR2 is SYDVKM. The ends were cut back, 4 bases at V and 3 bases at J, with 15 bases in the middle. The CDR3 is 15 residues long. The CDR3 sequence is CASSSGGRLDYGYTF. The CDR3 DNA is TGTGCCAGCAGTTCTGGGGGCCGGCTGGACTATGGCTACACCTTC.

Only one count was recorded for this clone. The chain is built from TRBV19 and TRBJ1-3, with TRBD1 matching 8 bases. V lost 6 bases, J lost 2 bases, and 6 bases stayed unmatched. The CDR3 totals 15 residues. Germline loops: CDR1 LNHDA, CDR2 SQIVND (reference sequence). This chain's CDR3 is CASSGQGVTGNTIYF. The CDR3 DNA follows: TGTGCCAGTAGCGGACAGGGAGTAACTGGAAACACCATATATTTT.

The chain is built from TRBV5-6 and TRBJ1-5; TRBD1 might be the D (5 bases). V lost 2 bases to trimming and J lost 6 bases, with 12 bases between them. Germline V lookup: CDR1 SGHDT, CDR2 YYEEEE. CDR3 length equals 14 residues. CDR3 sequence (DNA): TGTGCCAGCAGCTTCGGGGGGGATGGTCAGCCCCAGCATTTT. Encoded protein: CASSFGGDGQPQHF. Together with reference TRBV5-6 and TRBJ1-5, the CDR3 gives the full variable domain: DAGVTQSPTHLIKTRGQQVTLRCSPKSGHDTVSWYQQALGQGPQFIFQYYEEEERQRGNFPDRFSGHQFPNYSSELNVNALLLGDSALYLCASSFGGDGQPQHFGDGTRLSIL.

The chain employs TRBV6-4 and TRBJ1-1; TRBD1 agrees at 8 bases. Unmatched junction bases numbered 4, after V lost 5 bases and J lost 5 bases. Germline loops: CDR1 MRHNA, CDR2 SNTAGT. The CDR3 loop spans 13 amino acids. CDR3 nucleotides: TGTGCCAGCAGTTTCGACAGGGGTACTGAAGCTTTCTTT. Its translation is CASSFDRGTEAFF.

V usage is TRBV5-1 and J usage is TRBJ2-5; maybe TRBD2 (5 bases). Germline V gives CDR1 SGHRS, CDR2 YFSETQ. Trimming took 4 bases from V and 5 from J, leaving 24 bases between them. CDR3 length: 17 residues. CDR3 DNA: TGCGCCAGCAGCCCCACCCCGCAGCCCCGAGCGGTGGAGACCCAGTACTTC. Translation: CASSPTPQPRAVETQYF.

Regarding this clone: Relative to the germline gene, one junction end is altered; a read error may explain this. The V gene is TRBV4-2, the J gene TRBJ1-1; D is unclear. Germline V lookup: CDR1 LGHNA, CDR2 YNFKEQ. This CDR3 contains 14 residues. CDR3 protein: CASSQEAANTKAFF. The CDR3 DNA is TGTGCCAGCAGCCAAGAGGCAGCCAACACTAAAGCTTTCTTT.

The chain is built from TRBV19 and TRBJ1-5; D is perhaps TRBD1 (6 bases). The CDR3 has 13 amino acids. Germline lookup yields CDR1 LNHDA and CDR2 SQIVND (reference sequence). Trimming cost V 3 bases and J 7 bases, with 10 bases left between them. The CDR3 DNA reads as TGTGCCAGTAGTATCAGGGGAGGGCAGCCCCAGCATTTT. This encodes CASSIRGGQPQHF.

The chain combines TRBV11-2 with TRBJ2-3, with D possibly matching TRBD1 (5 bases). The CDR3 spans 19 residues. CDR1 is SGHAT and CDR2 is FQNNGV in the germline V gene. Trimming stripped 5 bases from V and 2 bases from J, with 26 bases between. For the CDR3, the DNA is TGTGCCAGCAGCCCGCCCCTCTTGTCCAGCCGTGGGGCCACAGATACGCAGTATTTT. Amino acids: CASSPPLLSSRGATDTQYF. The entire variable domain, with the rest obtained from reference TRBV11-2 and TRBJ2-3, is as follows: EAGVAQSPRYKIIEKRQSVAFWCNPISGHATLYWYQQILGQGPKLLIQFQNNGVVDDSQLPKDRFSAERLKGVDSTLKIQPAKLEDSAVYLCASSPPLLSSRGATDTQYFGPGTRLTVL.

This sequence joins TRBV4-1 and TRBJ2-4; perhaps TRBD1 as D (6 bases). Trimming left V 3 bases short and J 7 bases short, with 19 bases between. Germline-derived CDR1 and CDR2 are MGHRA and YSYEKL. The CDR3 loop spans 16 amino acids. The CDR3 sequence is CASSHPRGDRQNIQYF. The DNA for the CDR3 is TGCGCCAGCAGCCACCCCAGGGGTGACAGACAGAACATTCAGTACTTC.

The gene calls are TRBV18 and TRBJ2-1; D perhaps matches TRBD2 (7 bases). Germline V CDR1 and CDR2: KGHSH, LQKENI. The CDR3 has 16 residues. Trimming cost V 2 bases and J 5 bases, with 16 bases left between them. The CDR3 nucleotides are TGTGCCAGCTCACCAATTCGGCGGGGGCGGCACAATGAGCAGTTCTTC. It yields the protein CASSPIRRGRHNEQFF.

The gene calls are TRBV20-1 and TRBJ2-3; 9 nucleotides agree with TRBD2. Per germline, CDR1 DFQATT and CDR2 SNEGSKA (reference sequence). The CDR3 covers 15 residues. The V segment lost 3 bases and the J segment 4 bases; nucleotides outside the gene matches: 8. DNA of the CDR3: TGCAGTGCTAGTCGGCGGGGGGGCGGGGCAGATACGCAGTATTTT. It yields the protein CSASRRGGGADTQYF.

This chain links TRBV7-9 with TRBJ1-1, with 8 bases identical to TRBD1. The V gene end was trimmed by 5 bases and the J gene end by 1 base; junction bases not matched to a gene: 3. From germline, CDR1 is SEHNR and CDR2 FQNEAQ (reference sequence). CDR3 length equals 14 residues. CDR3 region: CASSQQGENTEAFF. The CDR3 DNA is TGTGCCAGCAGCCAACAGGGGGAGAACACTGAAGCTTTCTTT.

The chain employs TRBV27 and TRBJ1-1, with a possible D match to TRBD1 (6 bases). CDR3 length equals 14 residues. The ends were cut back, 5 bases at V and 5 bases at J, with 15 bases in the middle. Germline V lookup: CDR1 MNHEY, CDR2 SMNVEV (reference sequence). The chain's CDR3 is CASSPRQVKTEAFF. CDR3 bases: TGTGCCAGCAGTCCGCGACAGGTTAAGACTGAAGCTTTCTTT.

In its sample, this clone was seen once. CDR3 DNA sequence: TGTGCCAGTAGTCTGACAGGGGGCTCCTACGAGCAGTACTTC. Amino acid sequence: CASSLTGGSYEQYF. This chain uses TRBV19 with TRBJ2-7, with 9 bases identical to TRBD1. Germline CDR1 reads LNHDA; CDR2 reads SQIVND (reference sequence). J gave up 0 bases and V 5 bases, and 2 bases lay outside the gene matches. There are 14 residues in the CDR3. Drawing the rest from reference TRBV19 and TRBJ2-7, the complete variable domain is DGGITQSPKYLFRKEGQNVTLSCEQNLNHDAMYWYRQDPGQGLRLIYYSQIVNDFQKGDIAEGYSVSREKKESFPLTVTSAQKNPTAFYLCASSLTGGSYEQYFGPGTRLTVT.

A remark on this clone: Distinct nucleotide sequences in the sample also encode this CDR3. The chain is built from TRBV7-8 and TRBJ1-2, with 7 bases matching TRBD1. The germline gives CDR1 SGHVS, CDR2 FQNEAQ. The length of the CDR3 is 13 residues. V shed 2 bases, J shed 3 bases, and the junction held 0 bases outside the gene matches. The CDR3 sequence: CASSLTGDYGYTF. CDR3 in DNA: TGTGCCAGCAGCTTAACAGGGGACTATGGCTACACCTTC.

This clone was observed once. The chain has TRBV19 and TRBJ2-3, with 10 bases lining up with TRBD1. The CDR3 is made up of 15 amino acids. The V and J ends lost 5 bases and 3 bases, in that order; junction bases with no gene match: 5. From germline, CDR1 is LNHDA and CDR2 SQIVND (reference sequence). CDR3: CASSPLDRGTDTQYF. The CDR3 DNA is TGTGCCAGTAGTCCTCTGGACAGGGGGACAGATACGCAGTATTTT.

CDR3 sequence (DNA): TGTGCCAGTAGCGACTTCTACGAGCAGTACTTC. Protein sequence: CASSDFYEQYF. This chain joins TRBV19 and TRBJ2-7; D is undetermined. V lost 6 bases and J lost 3, with 6 bases in between. Germline-derived CDR1 and CDR2 are LNHDA and SQIVND (reference sequence). This CDR3 has 11 amino acids.

The chain has TRBV7-3 and TRBJ2-7; D not resolved. Germline-derived CDR1 and CDR2 are SGHTA and FQGTGA. Trimming shortened V by 5 bases and J by 7 bases, and 18 bases separated the two germline ends. This CDR3 is built from 14 residues. The CDR3 spells CASSIRCRSREQYF. For the CDR3, the DNA is TGTGCCAGCAGCATACGCTGCCGGTCGCGGGAGCAGTACTTC. Supplemented by reference TRBV7-3 and TRBJ2-7, the full variable domain reads GAGVSQTPSNKVTEKGKYVELRCDPISGHTALYWYRQSLGQGPEFLIYFQGTGAADDSGLPNDRFFAVRPEGSVSTLKIQRTERGDSAVYLCASSIRCRSREQYFGPGTRLTVT.

The chain joins TRBV4-1 to TRBJ2-1, with D maybe TRBD1 (6 bases). CDR3 length equals 17 residues. V lost 3 bases and J 2 bases, leaving 17 bases between the germline ends. Per germline, CDR1 MGHRA and CDR2 YSYEKL. CDR3: CASSQTLTGLAYNEQFF. CDR3 nucleotides: TGCGCCAGCAGCCAGACACTAACAGGGCTGGCCTACAATGAGCAGTTCTTC.

The chain uses TRBV29-1 and TRBJ1-3, with D unclear. The CDR3 has 14 residues. Between the trimmed V and J ends, which lost 0 bases and 4 bases, there was a span of 10 bases. The V gene's germline CDR1 is SQVTM and CDR2 ANQGSEA. CDR3 amino acids: CSVEDPDSGNTIYF. DNA of the CDR3: TGCAGCGTTGAAGATCCGGACTCAGGAAACACCATATATTTT. The full variable domain, with the rest looked up from reference TRBV29-1 and TRBJ1-3, is SAVISQKPSRDICQRGTSLTIQCQVDSQVTMMFWYRQQPGQSLTLIATANQGSEATYESGFVIDKFPISRPNLTFSTLTVSNMSPEDSSIYLCSVEDPDSGNTIYFGEGSWLTVV.

The chain is built from TRBV28 and TRBJ1-6; unclear D gene. CDR3 length: 14 residues. V shed 3 bases and J shed 7 bases, with 10 bases lying between them. Germline CDR1 MDHEN, CDR2 SYDVKM. CDR3 sequence: CASSFLLSNSPLHF. DNA of the CDR3: TGTGCCAGCAGTTTTCTCCTGAGCAATTCACCCCTCCACTTT.

J is TRBJ2-3 and V is TRBV2, with 7 bases aligning to TRBD2. CDR3 length: 12 residues. J gave up 11 bases and V 4 bases, and 6 bases lay outside the gene matches. The germline gives CDR1 SNHLY, CDR2 FYNNEI. The CDR3 spells CASSGGDYKQYF. The CDR3 DNA follows: TGTGCCAGCAGTGGGGGGGACTACAAGCAGTATTTT.

In this sample, this clone turned up once. CDR3 nucleotide sequence: TGTGCCAGCAGCAGGACAGTTTATCAGCCCCAGCATTTT. Its protein is CASSRTVYQPQHF. The chain uses TRBV27 and TRBJ1-5, with D tentatively TRBD1 (6 bases). This CDR3 region has 13 residues. The germline CDR1 and CDR2 sequences are MNHEY and SMNVEV (reference sequence). V lost 6 bases, J lost 5 bases, and 11 bases lay in between.